This TCR beta chain is drawn from a study of identical twins. This clonotype was detected ten times or more. A template switching step contributed a universal primer site, while unique molecular identifiers were present in the cDNA. Using its own MiXCR run on the 5' RACE reads, TCRdb lists one record per CDR3 protein. The table has roughly 750,000 distinct CDR3 sequences, approximately 22% seen once. V gave up 2 bases and J gave up 1 base, with 11 bases separating them. CDR1 and CDR2 (germline): SGHRS, YFSETQ. This CDR3 has 15 residues. This sample was shared with a second study, whose subject was T cells expressing NK-cell markers. This second report adds: Sequencing of TCR beta repertoires drew on sorted CD3+CD56+NKG2C+, CD3+CD56+NKG2C- and CD3+CD56-NKG2C+ T cells. Sorting of alpha-beta TCR T cells alone was achieved in several experiments with an anti-gamma-delta TCR antibody.

Sequencing was performed on PBMCs. The clonotype comes from a woman aged 18-30 years in good health. The chain employs TRBV5-1 and TRBJ2-3, with a tentative D call TRBD2 (7 bases). CDR3: CASSLGGDRTDTQYF. The CDR3 nucleotides read TGCGCCAGCAGCTTAGGGGGGGACCGCACAGATACGCAGTATTTT.